The rows below give T cell receptor beta chains drawn from one sample of a study of identical twins. TCRdb re-derived calls from the 5' RACE reads in MiXCR, one entry per CDR3 protein. Among 350,000 to 400,000 distinct CDR3 sequences listed, 9% were seen once. The source material was naive T cells sorted from blood. All receptors come from a woman aged 45 to 65 in good health. Each CDR3 is given with its conserved first and last residue. Clone size appears in some rows only: once, few, many, or a class for an expanded clone.

v_gene	len	j_gene	abundance	CDR3aa
TRBV20-1	14	TRBJ2-7	many	CSAIPSGRFYEQYF
TRBV5-4	15	TRBJ2-2	few	CASSLGSGSDGELFF
TRBV12-3/TRBV12-4	14	TRBJ1-5	few	CASRGQGNNQPQHF
TRBV7-2	16	TRBJ2-1	.	CASSFVGLAGWNEQFF
TRBV12-3/TRBV12-4	14	TRBJ1-4	many	CASSFRDPNEKLFF
TRBV6-5	13	TRBJ2-1	.	CASSSAGAGEQFF
TRBV7-9	15	TRBJ2-7	many	CASSAGLAGFYEQYF
TRBV5-5	16	TRBJ2-1	many	CASSLRLLAGGNEQFF
TRBV12-3/TRBV12-4	19	TRBJ1-3	few	CASSLVRTGRQGRGNTIYF
TRBV14	14	TRBJ1-6	many	CASSREGGNSPLHF
TRBV5-1	15	TRBJ2-1	many	CASSLEGTSSKEQFF
TRBV12-3/TRBV12-4	15	TRBJ1-1	few	CASSFNRFRSTEAFF
TRBV7-9	14	TRBJ2-1	many	CASMRTSGSNEQFF
TRBV5-1	17	TRBJ2-1	.	CASSLPIAGPSYNEQFF
TRBV24-1	15	TRBJ2-1	many	CATSESLPLWNEQFF
TRBV27	12	TRBJ2-1	few	CASGTQGNEQFF
TRBV11-2	15	TRBJ2-5	many	CASSLDVTSGRAQYF
TRBV19	14	TRBJ2-5	.	CASSRSHGEGTQYF
TRBV29-1	14	TRBJ2-1	few	CSVVGQVLRNEQFF
TRBV20-1	14	TRBJ2-2	many	CSARSGTGTGELFF
TRBV15	14	TRBJ1-5	many	CATSRGPGGEAQHF
TRBV7-2	12	TRBJ1-1	few	CASSYRRGEAFF
TRBV3-1	12	TRBJ1-1	few	CASSSAGSEAFF
TRBV5-1	15	TRBJ2-7	many	CASSNRPGAHYEQYF
TRBV11-3	12	TRBJ2-1	few	CASTPGGHEQFF
TRBV28	11	TRBJ2-1	many	CASHSYNEQFF
TRBV27	13	TRBJ1-1	few	CASSEERDTEAFF
TRBV12-3/TRBV12-4	17	TRBJ2-3	.	CASSRTSGTLGTDTQYF
TRBV2	11	TRBJ2-3	.	CASGPSDTQYF
TRBV5-1	17	TRBJ2-2	many	CASRLNAGTGGPGELFF
TRBV18	14	TRBJ1-1	few	CASSPTLQDTEAFF
TRBV20-1	14	TRBJ2-5	many	CSARGLDSVETQYF
TRBV5-1	15	TRBJ2-6	few	CASSQRDSGANVLTF
TRBV3-1	16	TRBJ2-1	few	CASSQSEKRENNEQFF
TRBV5-1	15	TRBJ2-7	many	CASSLERGSSYEQYF
TRBV10-3	11	TRBJ2-7	few	CAISGDYEQYF
TRBV20-1	12	TRBJ2-1	few	CSSGISYNEQFF
TRBV5-6	12	TRBJ2-4	many	CASSLGTFYSNF
TRBV2	12	TRBJ2-7	.	CASRASSYEQYF
TRBV24-1	14	TRBJ2-3	.	CATMASGKSDTQYF
TRBV6-5	13	TRBJ1-5	many	CASSYSVNQPQHF
TRBV6-2/TRBV6-3	13	TRBJ1-1	many	CASITDRGGGAFF
TRBV7-2	18	TRBJ2-5	.	CASSLELAGARAGETQYF
TRBV5-1	16	TRBJ2-2	many	CASSLTSGQYTGELFF
TRBV29-1	13	TRBJ2-3	many	CSVVLAGGDTQYF
TRBV7-3	13	TRBJ2-6	.	CASSLMGANVLTF
TRBV5-1	13	TRBJ2-5	few	CASSLETQETQYF
TRBV11-3	16	TRBJ2-1	few	CASSLGGRAFYNEQFF
TRBV30	14	TRBJ1-1	.	CAWSVVELGTEAFF
TRBV13	15	TRBJ2-3	many	CASSTGQQSTDTQYF
TRBV19	13	TRBJ1-1	few	CATHSGGGTEAFF
TRBV12-3/TRBV12-4	19	TRBJ2-6	.	CASSFLGPLGTSGANVLTF
TRBV5-1	13	TRBJ2-1	many	CASSLEALAEQFF
TRBV29-1	19	TRBJ2-1	many	CSVEDPGLAGGPSYNEQFF
TRBV3-1	19	TRBJ2-1	few	CASSQGERGTSGDWFVQFF
TRBV29-1	12	TRBJ2-7	.	CSVEVRTYEQYF
TRBV4-2	13	TRBJ2-1	.	CASGTSGIYEQFF